What follows are 27 T cell receptor beta chains derived from one specimen sequenced in a study of molecular identifiers for immune sequencing clone quantification (dated by TCRdb to the late 2010s). To prepare the library, PCR was applied. Sequencing took place on an Illumina HiSeq 4000. TCRdb reanalyzed the raw reads on its own, using fastp at Q25 for trimming and MiXCR for clone calling, and kept in-frame beta chains. Rows are combined by CDR3 protein, so each entry shows the most common genes and DNA. The sample table shows under 600,000 distinct CDR3 sequences, and about 22% are seen once. The top ten hold 0.65% to 0.95% of the sample. The sequencing input was naive CD8+ T cells from blood, with Jurkat cell RNA spiked in. Per the publication, the cell subset or site label means: FACS-sorted CD8+CD4-CCR7+CD45RA+ naive T cells. The receptor set was obtained from a human donor in good health. Some libraries in this study had Jurkat cell RNA spiked in.

The V and J genes are TRBV4-3 and TRBJ2-1; the D call may be TRBD1 or TRBD2 (5 bases each). Germline V lookup: CDR1 LGHNA, CDR2 YSLEER. CDR3 length: 17 amino acids. Deletions cut 1 base from V and 0 bases from J, with 13 bases between. The CDR3 DNA reads as TGCGCCAGCAGCCAAGGTGGGACCGCCAACTCCTACAATGAGCAGTTCTTC. Residues: CASSQGGTANSYNEQFF.

The gene calls are TRBV5-4 and TRBJ2-7, with 10 bases that match TRBD1. This CDR3 region has 12 residues. Germline trimming cut 4 bases from V and 7 bases from J; bases unmatched to any gene: 2. CDR1 is SGHNT, CDR2 YYREEE, per germline (reference sequence). The CDR3 coding sequence is TGTGCCAGCAGCGAGGGACAGGGGGAGCAGTACTTC. Translating it yields CASSEGQGEQYF.

At least ten counts were recorded for this clonotype. The rearrangement links TRBV28 to TRBJ1-5, with no clear D. The germline V gene has CDR1 MDHEN and CDR2 SYDVKM. V lost 4 bases, J lost 7 bases, and 5 bases lay in between. The CDR3 contains 11 residues. CDR3 in DNA: TGTGCCAGCAGTTCTGGGCAGCCCCAGCATTTT. This encodes CASSSGQPQHF.

The J gene is TRBJ1-4, the V gene TRBV5-6; 7 bases map to TRBD1. Germline CDR1 reads SGHDT; CDR2 reads YYEEEE. This CDR3 has 15 residues. With 2 bases clipped from V and 8 bases from J, the junction kept 9 bases outside the gene matches. The CDR3 sequence: CASSFRTGGSEKLFF. The CDR3 bases are TGTGCCAGCAGCTTCCGGACAGGAGGAAGCGAAAAACTGTTTTTT.

Details on this clonotype: The junction departs from the called germline gene at one end, perhaps through a read error. This chain links TRBV29-1 with TRBJ2-2; 7 bases map to TRBD1. The CDR3 sequence is 14 residues long. The germline V gene encodes CDR1 SQVTM and CDR2 ANQGSEA. DNA for the CDR3: TGCGGCGTTGAGGGACAGCAGAACACCGGGGAGCTGTTTTTT. This translates into CGVEGQQNTGELFF.

The rearrangement joins TRBV9 to TRBJ2-7, with D unclear. V was cut by 2 bases and J by 3 bases, with 15 bases left in between. Germline CDR1 is SGDLS and CDR2 is YYNGEE. This CDR3 has 15 residues. The CDR3: CASSVSPGFGYEQYF. CDR3 nucleotides: TGTGCCAGCAGCGTGAGCCCCGGGTTTGGCTACGAGCAGTACTTC. The variable domain in full, completed from reference TRBV9 and TRBJ2-7, reads DSGVTQTPKHLITATGQRVTLRCSPRSGDLSVYWYQQSLDQGLQFLIQYYNGEERAKGNILERFSAQQFPDLHSELNLSSLELGDSALYFCASSVSPGFGYEQYFGPGTRLTVT.

A remark on this clonotype: A read error may explain this, as a much larger clone is one base away. The gene calls are TRBV27 and TRBJ1-5; the D gene is possibly TRBD1 (6 bases). CDR3 length equals 15 residues. Germline loops: CDR1 MNHEY, CDR2 SMNVEV (reference sequence). The DNA of the CDR3 is TGTGCCGGCAGTTTATATAGGGGGTCGGGTCAGCCCCAGCATTTT. As protein: CAGSLYRGSGQPQHF.

This CDR3 reads CASSLNRLATYEQYF. CDR3 DNA: TGTGCCAGCAGCCTCAACCGACTAGCAACCTACGAGCAGTACTTC. The chain has TRBV3-1 and TRBJ2-7; 7 bases are shared with TRBD2. Trimming at V came to 4 bases and at J to 2 bases, leaving 8 bases not matched to a gene. The CDR3 totals 15 residues. The germline V gene encodes CDR1 LGHDT and CDR2 YNNKEL (reference sequence).

This clonotype has more than one count but fewer than ten. This chain links TRBV12-3 or TRBV12-4 with TRBJ2-3; possibly TRBD1 or TRBD2 for D (5 bases each). This CDR3 has 15 residues. Trimming left V 1 base short and J 5 bases short, with 13 bases between. The CDR3 loop reads CASSLELGPLDTQYF. In DNA, the CDR3 is TGTGCCAGCAGTTTAGAGTTGGGACCCCTAGATACGCAGTATTTT.

V usage is TRBV5-1 and J usage is TRBJ1-6, with D unclear. In germline, CDR1 is SGHRS, CDR2 YFSETQ. The CDR3 length is 16 residues. The V gene lost 0 bases and the J gene lost 0 bases, with 7 bases spanning the gap. CDR3 nucleotides: TGCGCCAGCAGCTTGGAGGAGAGCTCCTATAATTCACCCCTCCACTTT. Translated: CASSLEESSYNSPLHF.

The chain joins TRBV19 to TRBJ2-7, with D uncertain. The CDR3 sequence is 15 residues long. The V end lost 6 bases, the J end lost 3 bases, and 18 bases lay between the germline ends. Germline V gives CDR1 LNHDA, CDR2 SQIVND (reference sequence). CDR3 DNA sequence: TGTGCCAGTAGCGAAAACCCAGGAATAGACTACGAGCAGTACTTC. Protein product: CASSENPGIDYEQYF.

The V gene is TRBV7-9, the J gene TRBJ2-7; 9 positions match TRBD1. Trimming took 4 bases from V and 5 from J; bases not matched to a gene: 6. This CDR3 has 14 residues. Germline V lookup: CDR1 SEHNR, CDR2 FQNEAQ (reference sequence). The CDR3 loop is CASSSGTGLDEQYF. CDR3 in DNA: TGTGCCAGCAGCTCCGGGACAGGGTTGGACGAGCAGTACTTC.

Many counts were recorded for this clonotype. V usage is TRBV29-1 and J usage is TRBJ2-7; 7 nucleotides line up with TRBD1. The CDR3 has 12 residues. Germline CDR1 and CDR2: SQVTM and ANQGSEA. With 5 bases clipped from V and 0 bases from J, the junction kept 1 base outside the gene matches. CDR3 DNA sequence: TGCAGCGTTTGGGACAGCTCCTACGAGCAGTACTTC. Protein: CSVWDSSYEQYF.

To note about this clonotype: This may come from a read error, since a much larger clone is one base off. The gene calls are TRBV5-6 and TRBJ2-7, with 7 positions matching TRBD2. V was pared by 3 bases and J by 3 bases, with 12 bases of the junction left unmatched. CDR3 size: 16 residues. Per germline, CDR1 SGHDT and CDR2 YYEEEE. CDR3 protein: CASSWGTGGSYYEQYF. The CDR3 region has the DNA TGTGCCAGCAGCTGGGGGACTGGCGGGAGTTACTACGAGCAGTACTTC.

This clonotype appeared many times. This sequence joins TRBV9 and TRBJ2-4; the D gene is possibly TRBD2 (6 bases). The V gene lost 2 bases and the J gene lost 4 bases, with 10 bases spanning the gap. This CDR3 has 14 amino acids. CDR1 and CDR2 (germline): SGDLS, YYNGEE. The CDR3 region has the DNA TGTGCCAGCAGCGTGCTGGGGGGAAAAAACATTCAGTACTTC. It encodes CASSVLGGKNIQYF.

In this sample, this clonotype turned up a few times. One end of the junction does not line up with germline, which may come from a read error. For the CDR3, the DNA is TGTGCCAGCAGCTCGACTATCCTCAATGAGCAGTCCTTC. This sequence encodes CASSSTILNEQSF. J is TRBJ2-1 and V is TRBV7-9; D may be TRBD2 (5 bases). The CDR3 runs 13 residues. From germline, CDR1 is SEHNR and CDR2 FQNEAQ (reference sequence). The full variable domain, with the rest looked up from reference TRBV7-9 and TRBJ2-1, is DTGVSQNPRHKITKRGQNVTFRCDPISEHNRLYWYRQTLGQGPEFLTYFQNEAQLEKSRLLSDRFSAERPKGSFSTLEIQRTEQGDSAMYLCASSSTILNEQSFGPGTRLTVL.

This clonotype was recorded only once. A much larger clone is a single base away; this may be a read error. The CDR3, as DNA: TGTGCCAGCAGTTACTCGGGAGTGACAGATACGCAGTATTTT. Translating it yields CASSYSGVTDTQYF. This chain connects TRBV6-5 to TRBJ2-3, with D perhaps TRBD2 (5 bases). Deletions cut 0 bases from V and 3 bases from J, with 7 bases between. From germline, CDR1 is MNHEY and CDR2 SVGAGI. The CDR3 is made up of 14 amino acids.

This clonotype was counted only a few times. This chain uses TRBV20-1 with TRBJ2-5; 16 nucleotides line up with TRBD2. V lost 4 bases to trimming and J lost 5 bases; unmatched junction nucleotides: 13. The germline V gene has CDR1 DFQATT and CDR2 SNEGSKA (reference sequence). This CDR3 spans 18 amino acids. This CDR3 is CSATDPGLAGGLRETQYF. For the CDR3, the DNA is TGCAGTGCTACTGACCCGGGACTAGCGGGAGGGCTTCGGGAGACCCAGTACTTC.

Ten or more counts support this clonotype. The rearrangement joins TRBV28 to TRBJ1-5; TRBD1 matches at 7 bases. This CDR3 region has 14 residues. Losses at the gene ends were 1 base for V and 7 bases for J; bases not matched to a gene: 4. Looked up from germline, CDR1 is MDHEN and CDR2 is SYDVKM. The CDR3 protein is CASSLLGGLQPQHF. Here the CDR3 DNA reads TGTGCCAGCAGTTTATTAGGGGGCTTGCAGCCCCAGCATTTT. Full variable domain (rest looked up from reference TRBV28 and TRBJ1-5): DVKVTQSSRYLVKRTGEKVFLECVQDMDHENMFWYRQDPGLGLRLIYFSYDVKMKEKGDIPEGYSVSREKKERFSLILESASTNQTSMYLCASSLLGGLQPQHFGDGTRLSIL.

This clonotype occurred a few times. The gene calls are TRBV10-3 and TRBJ2-7; 7 nucleotides line up with TRBD1. CDR3 length equals 17 residues. With V trimmed by 9 bases and J by 6 bases, 23 bases remained unmatched. Germline CDR1 is ENHRY and CDR2 is SYGVKD. This CDR3 is CAIPNRGPGQRRCEQYF. For the CDR3, the DNA is TGTGCCATACCGAACAGGGGACCGGGACAAAGGCGGTGCGAGCAGTACTTC.

The chain is built from TRBV10-3 and TRBJ1-5; D unresolved. The CDR3 totals 15 residues. Germline V gene lookup returns CDR1 ENHRY and CDR2 SYGVKD. Trimming took 2 bases from V and 0 from J, leaving 8 bases between them. CDR3 sequence reads: CAISEDGSSNQPQHF. The CDR3 DNA follows: TGTGCCATCAGTGAGGACGGGTCTAGCAATCAGCCCCAGCATTTT.

This clonotype was found many times. The chain combines TRBV29-1 with TRBJ1-1; maybe TRBD1 (5 bases). Germline-derived CDR1 and CDR2 are SQVTM and ANQGSEA. The CDR3 has 13 amino acids. V was cut by 4 bases and J by 6 bases, with 15 bases left in between. The CDR3 reads CSVADWGVAEAFF. CDR3 nucleotide sequence: TGCAGCGTTGCGGATTGGGGGGTTGCTGAAGCTTTCTTT.

This clonotype has a count of ten or more. This chain links TRBV6-6 with TRBJ2-3; the D call may be TRBD1 or TRBD2 (5 bases each). The germline gives CDR1 MNHNY, CDR2 SVGAGI (reference sequence). The CDR3 length is 16 residues. Trimming left V 4 bases short and J 0 bases short, with 14 bases between. CDR3 coding DNA: TGTGCCAGCAGTTCACCGGGGACCTTGAGCACAGATACGCAGTATTTT. Encoded protein: CASSSPGTLSTDTQYF.

This clonotype was observed at least ten times. The chain employs TRBV24-1 and TRBJ1-1; D not resolved. CDR3 length: 13 residues. V dropped 3 bases and J dropped 11 bases, with 15 bases sitting between them. Germline loops: CDR1 KGHDR, CDR2 SFDVKD. The CDR3 DNA is TGTGCCACCAGTGATGTCGACTCTGACTCGGCTTTCTTT. This sequence encodes CATSDVDSDSAFF.

This clonotype was seen a few times. The chain combines TRBV20-1 with TRBJ2-5, with D perhaps TRBD2 (6 bases). Germline V lookup: CDR1 DFQATT, CDR2 SNEGSKA (reference sequence). The ends were cut back, 0 bases at V and 3 bases at J, with 8 bases in the middle. The CDR3 has 13 residues. The CDR3, as DNA: TGCAGTGCTAGAGATTGGGAGGAAGAGACCCAGTACTTC. It is translated as CSARDWEEETQYF.

A note on this clonotype: It may be a read error: a sequence one base away is much more abundant. This rearrangement joins TRBV7-9 to TRBJ2-5, with D tentatively TRBD1 (5 bases). This CDR3 spans 14 amino acids. The germline V and J ends were trimmed by 5 bases and 2 bases, with 12 bases remaining between them. CDR1 and CDR2 from the germline V gene are SEHNR and FQNEAQ (reference sequence). CDR3 in DNA: TGTGCCAGCAGCAAACAGGTGGCACAAGAGACCCAGTACTTC. It specifies CASSKQVAQETQYF.

This chain links TRBV30 with TRBJ2-7, with no clear D. Germline CDR1 and CDR2: GTSNPN and SVGIG (reference sequence). The CDR3 length is 13 residues. V shed 0 bases and J shed 3 bases, with 9 bases lying between them. CDR3 DNA sequence: TGTGCCTGGAGTGTACGGCACGGCTACGAGCAGTACTTC. Protein sequence: CAWSVRHGYEQYF. Supplemented by reference TRBV30 and TRBJ2-7, the full variable domain reads SQTIHQWPATLVQPVGSPLSLECTVEGTSNPNLYWYRQAAGRGLQLLFYSVGIGQISSEVPQNLSASRPQDRQFILSSKKLLLSDSGFYLCAWSVRHGYEQYFGPGTRLTVT.